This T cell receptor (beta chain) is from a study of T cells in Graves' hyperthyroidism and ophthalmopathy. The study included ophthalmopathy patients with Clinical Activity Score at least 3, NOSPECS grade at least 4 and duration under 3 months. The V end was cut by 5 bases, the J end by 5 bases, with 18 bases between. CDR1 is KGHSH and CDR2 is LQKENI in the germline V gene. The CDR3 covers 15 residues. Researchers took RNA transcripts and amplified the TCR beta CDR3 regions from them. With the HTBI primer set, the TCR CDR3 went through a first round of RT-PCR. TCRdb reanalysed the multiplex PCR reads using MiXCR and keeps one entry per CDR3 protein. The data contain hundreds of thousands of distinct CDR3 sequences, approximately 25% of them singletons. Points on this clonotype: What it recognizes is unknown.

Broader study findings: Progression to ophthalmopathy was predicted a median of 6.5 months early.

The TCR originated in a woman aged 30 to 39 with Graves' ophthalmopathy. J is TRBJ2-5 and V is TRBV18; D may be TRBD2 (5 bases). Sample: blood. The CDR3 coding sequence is TGTGCCAGCTCAGCACTTCAGGCCGGGAAGGAGACCCAGTACTTC. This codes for CASSALQAGKETQYF.